This entry features one T cell receptor beta chain sequence. This sample is part of a study of T cells in pancreatic ductal adenocarcinoma. Surgery without prior neoadjuvant therapy was the treatment of the selected pancreatic ductal adenocarcinoma patients. Method: immunoSEQ multiplex PCR; TCRdb's copy keeps in-frame clones and lacks some. The sample includes about 31,000 clones, over 85% seen only once; the top ten take less than 2.5%. The CDR3 has 13 residues. Germline CDR1 reads ENHRY; CDR2 reads SYGVKD. Trimming shortened V by 3 bases and J by 10 bases, and 13 bases separated the two germline ends.

The sequencing input was PBMCs. This sequence originates from a human donor with pancreatic ductal adenocarcinoma. The chain carries TRBV10-3 and TRBJ2-1; D not resolved. For the CDR3, the DNA is TGTGCCATCAGTGATAGGCTCCTTATCGAGCAGTTCTTC. Amino acids: CAISDRLLIEQFF.